This T cell receptor beta chain was recovered during a study of blood T cell repertoires in COVID-19. On the study more broadly: Material from acute and convalescent COVID-19 was sourced from the United States, Italy and Spain.

Sequenced by immunoSEQ multiplex PCR; TCRdb stores in-frame clones only, minus some. The sample lists about 81,000 clones; 91% were seen once. The germline V gene encodes CDR1 MNHEY and CDR2 SVGEGT. The V end was cut by 0 bases, the J end by 2 bases, with 7 bases between. The CDR3 consists of 14 residues. The receptor's source is a woman in her forties or fifties in a cohort sampled during active COVID-19. This chain links TRBV6-2 or TRBV6-3 with TRBJ2-5, with a possible D match to TRBD2 (6 bases). Sequencing was done on a sample of peripheral blood. Written as DNA, the CDR3 is TGTGCCAGCAGTTACTCGGGAGGACAAGAGACCCAGTACTTC. Translated, it gives CASSYSGGQETQYF.